These T cell receptor beta chains were read from a single sample in a study of regulatory T cells in long-lasting Graves disease. MiXCR was run by TCRdb on the multiplex PCR reads, yielding one entry per CDR3 protein. Of a few hundred thousand distinct CDR3 sequences listed, about an eighth are singletons. These records were also assigned to another study, of T cells in Graves' hyperthyroidism and ophthalmopathy.

The input for sequencing was peripheral blood mononuclear cells (PBMCs), taken at new diagnosis, from a patient treated with antithyroid drugs. Receptors were obtained from a woman under 30 with Graves disease. Each CDR3 is given with its conserved first and last residue. The size of a clone is reported for some rows only, either as once, few or many, or as a class for expanded clones.

size	V	J	CDR3
many	TRBV11-1	TRBJ1-6	CASSSLADLNSPLHF
many	TRBV4-1	TRBJ2-5	CASSQVAGGQQETQYF
many	TRBV20-1	TRBJ2-5	CSALSVSEIETQYF
many	TRBV28	TRBJ1-6	CASNRGDSPLHF
-	TRBV4-3	TRBJ1-2	CASSQGPGPDDGYTF
few	TRBV11-2	TRBJ2-1	CASSSGTSGGKGFF
few	TRBV29-1	TRBJ2-3	CSVEVRSGHGQYF
many	TRBV28	TRBJ2-1	CASSLLGGYNEQFF
many	TRBV2	TRBJ1-2	CASIEDNNYGYTF
-	TRBV6-2/TRBV6-3	TRBJ1-1	CASSLSATEAFF
-	TRBV7-8	TRBJ1-4	CASSSRGGAGGWEKLFF
-	TRBV7-9	TRBJ2-7	CASSQGTVSYEQYF
many	TRBV4-1	TRBJ2-7	CASSQEGLSYEQYF
few	TRBV24-1	TRBJ2-1	CATSRGGTDYNEQFF
many	TRBV2	TRBJ2-1	CASSEGGQGNEQFF
-	TRBV7-2	TRBJ2-2	CASSGRRPYGTGELFF
-	TRBV20-1	TRBJ2-3	CSAGWGSVADTQYF
many	TRBV6-1	TRBJ2-2	CASRPSNTGELFF
many	TRBV5-5	TRBJ1-1	CASSLNQNTEAFF
many	TRBV3-1	TRBJ2-1	CASSANYYNEQFF
-	TRBV19	TRBJ2-2	CASRQGYNTGELFF
many	TRBV7-8	TRBJ2-4	CASSPEEGSAIGDIQYF
many	TRBV7-2	TRBJ1-5	CASSPGGQYDQPQHF
few	TRBV4-1	TRBJ1-2	CASSQAEGGFNYGYTF
-	TRBV11-3	TRBJ2-5	CASSRGQGVPSRETQYF
many	TRBV28	TRBJ1-3	CASSLSIWSGNTIYF
few	TRBV24-1	TRBJ2-2	CATSPEQGAGELFF
many	TRBV2	TRBJ2-3	CASPRAGGVTDTQYF
many	TRBV7-3	TRBJ2-4	CASSQTPPARAKNIQYF
many	TRBV18	TRBJ2-5	CASSPSQGETQYF
-	TRBV4-3	TRBJ1-3	CASSQAIDRGISGNTIYF
-	TRBV4-1	TRBJ2-5	CASSQTGHQETQYF
many	TRBV24-1	TRBJ2-5	CATSEGLAGNFQETQYF
many	TRBV11-3	TRBJ2-7	CASSRGNSYEQYF
many	TRBV9	TRBJ1-4	CASSVMGATNEKLFF
-	TRBV12-3/TRBV12-4	TRBJ1-1	CASSIPRAFMNTEAFF
few	TRBV10-3	TRBJ2-1	CAISELGHPDNEQFF
many	TRBV12-5	TRBJ1-1	CASGANPGGTEAFF
many	TRBV11-2	TRBJ2-1	CASSFAAGQFF
many	TRBV4-2	TRBJ2-3	CASSQPGVKDTQYF
few	TRBV13	TRBJ2-5	CASSLALPQETQYF
-	TRBV6-4	TRBJ2-2	CASSYWGVTGELFF
-	TRBV4-3	TRBJ2-5	CASSQDLDRGETQYF
many	TRBV20-1	TRBJ2-3	CSAPGLAGRDTQYF
few	TRBV12-3/TRBV12-4	TRBJ1-3	CASSLTPSPGNTIYF
many	TRBV18	TRBJ2-7	CASSLARSSYEQYF
many	TRBV7-6	TRBJ2-2	CASSLAVGGPNTGELFF
many	TRBV11-1	TRBJ2-1	CASSLDRASSYNEQFF
many	TRBV14	TRBJ2-1	CASSYGTSGGAYYNEQFF
many	TRBV7-2	TRBJ1-6	CASSLTGTAISPLHF
-	TRBV24-1	TRBJ2-1	CATSPSGGRDSYNEQFF
many	TRBV6-1	TRBJ2-3	CASSLLRGTGAFHTQYF
many	TRBV10-1	TRBJ2-1	CASSAGTSGIGADDEQFF
many	TRBV20-1	TRBJ2-1	CSGRLAVSYNEQFF
many	TRBV7-8	TRBJ2-1	CASSYHPGQGLDEQFF